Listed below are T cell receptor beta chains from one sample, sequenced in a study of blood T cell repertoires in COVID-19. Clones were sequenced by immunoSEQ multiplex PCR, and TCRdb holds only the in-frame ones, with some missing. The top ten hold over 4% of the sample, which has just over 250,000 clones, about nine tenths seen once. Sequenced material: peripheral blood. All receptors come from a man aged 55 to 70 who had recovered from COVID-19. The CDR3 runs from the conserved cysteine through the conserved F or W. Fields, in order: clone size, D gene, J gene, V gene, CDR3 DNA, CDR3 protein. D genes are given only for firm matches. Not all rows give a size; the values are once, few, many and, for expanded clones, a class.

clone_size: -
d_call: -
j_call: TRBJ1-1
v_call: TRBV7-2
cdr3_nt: TGTGCCAGCAGCTTAGCCTCGGCGGGGACTGAAGCTTTCTTT
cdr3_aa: CASSLASAGTEAFF

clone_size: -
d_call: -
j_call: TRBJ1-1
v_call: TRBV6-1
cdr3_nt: TGTGCCAGCAGTGAGGGGGGGGGACTGCAAGAAGCTTTCTTT
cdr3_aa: CASSEGGGLQEAFF

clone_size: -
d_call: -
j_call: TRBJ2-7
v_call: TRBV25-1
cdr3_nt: TGTGCCAGCAGTCCCCCCGGACAGACCTACGAGCAGTACTTC
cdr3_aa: CASSPPGQTYEQYF

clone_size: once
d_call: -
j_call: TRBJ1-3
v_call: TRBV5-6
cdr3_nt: TGTGCCAGCAGCTTGGTACTTCATTCTGGAAACACCATATATTTT
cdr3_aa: CASSLVLHSGNTIYF

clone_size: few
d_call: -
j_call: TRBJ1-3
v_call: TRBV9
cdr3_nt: TGTGCCAGCAGCACAACTGCAGGGGACTCTGGAAACACCATATATTTT
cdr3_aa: CASSTTAGDSGNTIYF

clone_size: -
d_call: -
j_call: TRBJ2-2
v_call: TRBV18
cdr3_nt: TGTGCCAGCTCACCACGAGTCGGGGGATCGAACACCGGGGAGCTGTTTTTT
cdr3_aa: CASSPRVGGSNTGELFF

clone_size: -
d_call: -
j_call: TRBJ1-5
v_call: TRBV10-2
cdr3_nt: TGCGCCAGCAGGAGGGATATCCTAAACGAAAAAAATCAGCCCCAGCATTTT
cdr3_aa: CASRRDILNEKNQPQHF

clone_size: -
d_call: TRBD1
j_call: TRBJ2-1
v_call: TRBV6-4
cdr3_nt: TGTGCCAGCAGTGACACCCTACTCGGGACAGGGGGCATCAATGAGCAGTTCTTC
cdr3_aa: CASSDTLLGTGGINEQFF

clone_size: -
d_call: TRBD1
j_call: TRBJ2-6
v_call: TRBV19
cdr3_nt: TGTGCCAGTAGAGAAGACAGGGGGCCCTCTGGGGCCAACGTCCTGACTTTC
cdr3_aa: CASREDRGPSGANVLTF

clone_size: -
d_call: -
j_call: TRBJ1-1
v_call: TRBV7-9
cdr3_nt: TGTGCCAGCAGCGGGGGCGGCGGAAACACTGAAGCTTTCTTT
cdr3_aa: CASSGGGGNTEAFF

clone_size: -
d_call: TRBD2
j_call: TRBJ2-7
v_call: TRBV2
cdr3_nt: TGTGCCAGCAGTGCGGGGGGGAACTACGAGCAGTACTTC
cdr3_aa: CASSAGGNYEQYF

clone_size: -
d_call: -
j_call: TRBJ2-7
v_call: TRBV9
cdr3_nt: TGTGCCAGCAGCGTAGATGGGGCCAATAACGAGCAGTACTTC
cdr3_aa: CASSVDGANNEQYF

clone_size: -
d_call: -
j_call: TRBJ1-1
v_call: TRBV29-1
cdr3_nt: TGCAGCGTTGAAAGGGGATCGGATGAAGCTTTCTTT
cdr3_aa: CSVERGSDEAFF

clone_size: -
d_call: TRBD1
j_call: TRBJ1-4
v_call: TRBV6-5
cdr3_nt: TGTGCCAGCAGGGCAGGGGGCGCAGGTGAAAAACTGTTTTTT
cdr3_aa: CASRAGGAGEKLFF

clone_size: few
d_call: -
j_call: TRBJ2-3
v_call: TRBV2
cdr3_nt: TGTGCCAGCAGTGTAGTAGATACGCAGTATTTT
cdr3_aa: CASSVVDTQYF

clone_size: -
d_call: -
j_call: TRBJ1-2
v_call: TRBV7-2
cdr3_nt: TGTGCCAGCAGCTACCTCAGGACAGCAAACTATGGCTACACCTTC
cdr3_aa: CASSYLRTANYGYTF

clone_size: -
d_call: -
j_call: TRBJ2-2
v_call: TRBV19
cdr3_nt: TGTGCCAGTAGTATTTGGAGGGAAGGCACCGGGGAGCTGTTTTTT
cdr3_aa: CASSIWREGTGELFF

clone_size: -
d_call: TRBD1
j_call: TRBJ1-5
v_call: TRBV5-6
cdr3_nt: TGTGCCAGCGGCCTCCAGGGGGCGCGCAATCAGCCCCAGCATTTT
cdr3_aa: CASGLQGARNQPQHF

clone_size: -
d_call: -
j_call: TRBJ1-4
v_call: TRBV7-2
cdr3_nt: TGTGCCAGCAGCATAAGGTCGGGGGTATCTAATGAAAAACTGTTTTTT
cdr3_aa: CASSIRSGVSNEKLFF

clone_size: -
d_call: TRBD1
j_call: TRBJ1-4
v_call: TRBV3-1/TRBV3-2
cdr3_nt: TGTGCCAGCAGCCAAAGCATACCGGGACAGGGCGAAAAACTGTTTTTT
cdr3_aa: CASSQSIPGQGEKLFF

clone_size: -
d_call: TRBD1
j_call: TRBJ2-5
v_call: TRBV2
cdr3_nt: TGTGCCAGCAGTTGGGACAGGGCCGCCCAAGAGACCCAGTACTTC
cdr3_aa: CASSWDRAAQETQYF

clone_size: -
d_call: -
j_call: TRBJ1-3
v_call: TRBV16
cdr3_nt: TGTGCCAGCAGCCAGGAGGGAAACACCATATATTTT
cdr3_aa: CASSQEGNTIYF

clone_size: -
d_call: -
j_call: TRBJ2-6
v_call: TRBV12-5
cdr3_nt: TGTGCTAGTGGTTTGGTGACCGGGGGACTGGGGGCCAACGTCCTGACTTTC
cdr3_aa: CASGLVTGGLGANVLTF

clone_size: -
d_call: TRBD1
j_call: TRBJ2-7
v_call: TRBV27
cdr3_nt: TGTGCCAGCGGACCGAGGGACAGGGCGGACTACGAGCAGTACTTC
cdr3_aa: CASGPRDRADYEQYF

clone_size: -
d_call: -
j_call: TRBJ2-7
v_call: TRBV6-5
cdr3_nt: TGTGCCAGCAAAAAAGGGACACAGTCCTACGAGCAGTACTTC
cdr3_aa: CASKKGTQSYEQYF

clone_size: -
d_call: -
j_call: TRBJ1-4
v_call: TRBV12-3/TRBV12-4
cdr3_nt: TGTGCCAGCAGTTTAGGGGGCAATGAAAAACTGTTTTTT
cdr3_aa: CASSLGGNEKLFF

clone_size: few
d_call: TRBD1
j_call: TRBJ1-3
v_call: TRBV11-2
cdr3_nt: TGTGCCAGCAGCTCCTTGTCGGGAAAGGGGGCAATTGGCGGAAACACCATATATTTT
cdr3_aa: CASSSLSGKGAIGGNTIYF

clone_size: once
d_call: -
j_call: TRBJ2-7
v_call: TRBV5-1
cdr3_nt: TGCGCCAGCAGCTTGGCCGGTAGCGGATACGAGCAGTACTTC
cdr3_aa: CASSLAGSGYEQYF

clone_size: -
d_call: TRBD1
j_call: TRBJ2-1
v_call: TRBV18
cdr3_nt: TGTGCCAGCTCATCAAGACAGGGGAACAATGAGCAGTTCTTC
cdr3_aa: CASSSRQGNNEQFF

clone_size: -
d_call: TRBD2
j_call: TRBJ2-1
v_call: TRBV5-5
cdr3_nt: TGTGCCAGCAGCTTGGGGCCAGCGGGGGTGTACAATGAGCAGTTCTTC
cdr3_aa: CASSLGPAGVYNEQFF

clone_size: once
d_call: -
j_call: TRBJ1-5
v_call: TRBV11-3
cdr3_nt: TGTGCCAGCAGCTTAGGTCCAGGTATTAGCAATCAGCCCCAGCATTTT
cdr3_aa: CASSLGPGISNQPQHF

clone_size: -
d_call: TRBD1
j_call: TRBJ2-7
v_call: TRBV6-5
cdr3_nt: TGTGCCAGCAGACGGGACAGCTACGAGCAGTACTTC
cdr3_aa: CASRRDSYEQYF

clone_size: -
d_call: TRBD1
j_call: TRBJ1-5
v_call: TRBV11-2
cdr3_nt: TGTGCCAGCAGCTGGGGCTCGGGACAGGCATACCAGCCCCAGCATTTT
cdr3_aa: CASSWGSGQAYQPQHF

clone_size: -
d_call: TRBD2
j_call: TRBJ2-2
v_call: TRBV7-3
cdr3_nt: TGTGCCAGCAGCCCGGCCCCTAGCGGGGGCAGGGTCGGGGAGCTGTTTTTT
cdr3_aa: CASSPAPSGGRVGELFF

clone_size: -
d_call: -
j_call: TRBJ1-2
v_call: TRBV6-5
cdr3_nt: TGTGCCAGCAGTTTAGTTCAGCGCTCTAACTATGGCTACACCTTC
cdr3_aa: CASSLVQRSNYGYTF

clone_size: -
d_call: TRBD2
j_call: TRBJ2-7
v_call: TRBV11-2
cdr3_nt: TGTGCCAGCAGCTCCCGACTAGCGGGGGGGTACGAGCAGTACTTC
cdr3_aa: CASSSRLAGGYEQYF